The sequence of this T cell receptor (beta chain) was determined in a study of graft-versus-host responses after intestinal transplantation. Comment on this clone: At one end, the junction sequence differs from germline, possibly due to a read error.

Notes on the study in general: Among circulating GvH clones, peak levels were associated with early post-transplant declines in HvG clones. Researchers found GvH clones in recipient marrow, and some showed up first in ileum or blood.

Data came from immunoSEQ multiplex PCR; TCRdb stores just in-frame clones and leaves some out. The table lists 5,100 or so clones, roughly 27% of them singletons. The CDR3 runs to 15 residues. CDR1 is MGHRA and CDR2 is YSYEKL in the germline V gene. Responders labeled with CFSE (about 200,000) were plated with about 200,000 irradiated, violet-dye-labeled stimulators. Sorted after the reaction were proliferating CFSE-low CD3+CD4+ and CD3+CD8+ responders. This clonotype was obtained from a human patient who received an intestinal transplant. Sequencing used alloreactive CD8+ T cells from a mixed lymphocyte reaction culture, obtained before intestinal transplant. Described subset: CFSE-low proliferating T cells sorted from roughly 6-day pre-transplant mixed lymphocyte reaction (GvH or HvG direction). The gene calls are TRBV4-1 and TRBJ2-7, with TRBD2 as a possible D gene (6 bases). In DNA form, the CDR3 reads TGTGCCAGCAGCCAGTACGGAGGGGACTCCTACGAGCAGTACTTC. Protein sequence: CASSQYGGDSYEQYF.